The 28 T cell receptor beta chains in this list originate from one sample, sequenced in a study of blood T cell repertoires in COVID-19. Assay: immunoSEQ multiplex PCR; the TCRdb copy retains only in-frame clones and omits some. In the table there are 300,000 to 450,000 clones, around 89% of which are singletons. Input material: peripheral blood. The receptor source for this set is a woman younger than 45 with COVID-19, enrolled during active disease.

The J gene is TRBJ1-2, the V gene TRBV19; 9 nucleotides agree with TRBD1. The germline CDR1 and CDR2 sequences are LNHDA and SQIVND (reference sequence). The CDR3 runs 15 residues. Trimming cost V 8 bases and J 1 base; bases outside gene matches: 8. The CDR3 sequence: CASAGTGMDNYGYTF. CDR3 sequence (DNA): TGTGCCAGTGCCGGGACAGGGATGGATAACTATGGCTACACCTTC.

This sequence joins TRBV5-6 and TRBJ1-2; D is perhaps TRBD1 (5 bases). The CDR3 extends over 17 amino acids. The V end lost 2 bases, the J end lost 6 bases, and 23 bases lay between the germline ends. The germline V gene has CDR1 SGHDT and CDR2 YYEEEE. DNA of the CDR3: TGTGCCAGCAGCTTCTCTACGGGGGAGGGGTGGCGAAATGGCTACACCTTC. Its translation: CASSFSTGEGWRNGYTF.

The rearrangement uses TRBV7-2 and TRBJ2-1; D may be TRBD1 (5 bases). Per the germline V gene, CDR1 is SGHTA and CDR2 is FQGNSA. The V gene lost 4 bases and the J gene lost 4 bases, with 14 bases spanning the gap. The length of the CDR3 is 15 residues. The CDR3 reads CASSSSQGPYNEQFF. The CDR3 DNA sequence: TGTGCCAGCAGCTCGTCGCAGGGCCCATACAATGAGCAGTTCTTC.

A few counts support this clone. The chain employs TRBV7-9 and TRBJ1-2; 8 nucleotides match TRBD1. With V trimmed by 5 bases and J by 4 bases, 6 bases remained unmatched. The CDR3 loop spans 14 amino acids. CDR1 and CDR2 from the germline V gene are SEHNR and FQNEAQ (reference sequence). The CDR3 nucleotides read TGTGCCAGCAGCCCGGACAGGGAGGGCTATGGCTACACCTTC. It yields the protein CASSPDREGYGYTF.

The chain uses TRBV19 and TRBJ1-1; TRBD1 matches 10 bases. CDR3 length: 14 residues. After removal of 5 bases from V and 3 bases from J, the junction contained 3 bases not matched to a gene. The germline gives CDR1 LNHDA, CDR2 SQIVND (reference sequence). The CDR3 DNA reads as TGTGCCAGTAGTGACAGGGGGCTGTACACTGAAGCTTTCTTT. This codes for CASSDRGLYTEAFF.

About this clone itself: The sample has other DNA sequences that encode this CDR3 too. J is TRBJ2-1 and V is TRBV9; TRBD2 aligns across 8 bases. The CDR3 loop spans 15 amino acids. V trimming: 0 bases; J trimming: 3 bases; junction bases outside the gene matches: 2. Germline V gives CDR1 SGDLS, CDR2 YYNGEE. CDR3 sequence: CASSVEAGGYNEQFF. CDR3 nucleotide sequence: TGTGCCAGCAGCGTAGAGGCGGGGGGCTACAATGAGCAGTTCTTC.

The J gene is TRBJ1-1, the V gene TRBV9; D remains unclear. V lost 4 bases to trimming and J lost 2 bases, with 21 bases between them. The V gene's germline CDR1 is SGDLS and CDR2 YYNGEE. This CDR3 is 17 amino acids long. CDR3 residues: CASSRHGQEGINTEAFF. CDR3 in DNA: TGTGCCAGCAGCCGCCACGGGCAAGAGGGAATTAACACTGAAGCTTTCTTT.

The chain couples TRBV6-2 or TRBV6-3 to TRBJ1-5; a possible D gene is TRBD1 (5 bases). The V and J ends lost 4 bases and 4 bases respectively, with 11 bases between them. The CDR3 loop spans 14 amino acids. Germline lookup yields CDR1 MNHEY and CDR2 SVGEGT. The CDR3 reads CASSFRQQNQPQHF. DNA of the CDR3: TGTGCCAGCAGTTTCCGACAGCAAAATCAGCCCCAGCATTTT.

The chain couples TRBV5-4 to TRBJ1-1; 8 bases match TRBD1. J gave up 13 bases and V 4 bases, and 9 bases lay outside the gene matches. Germline lookup yields CDR1 SGHNT and CDR2 YYREEE (reference sequence). CDR3 length equals 12 residues. CDR3 protein: CASSPPQGASFF. CDR3 sequence (DNA): TGTGCCAGCAGCCCGCCTCAGGGGGCGAGTTTCTTT.

V gene TRBV10-1 combines with J gene TRBJ1-1; perhaps TRBD1 as D (6 bases). This CDR3 region has 13 residues. Trimming removed 3 bases at V and 7 bases at J, with 12 bases between. Germline CDR1 reads WNHNN; CDR2 reads SYGVQD (reference sequence). CDR3 DNA: TGCGCCAGCAGTGACACAGGGCCCCTTGAAGCTTTCTTT. Protein: CASSDTGPLEAFF.

The chain recombines TRBV3-1 (or the pseudogene TRBV3-2) with TRBJ1-6, with a weak D call TRBD1 (5 bases). Germline V lookup: CDR1 LGHDT, CDR2 YNNKEL (reference sequence). Deletions cut 4 bases from V and 6 bases from J, with 10 bases between. CDR3 size: 14 residues. This CDR3 is CASSPRVSNSPLHF. Written as DNA, the CDR3 is TGTGCCAGCAGCCCCAGGGTATCTAATTCACCCCTCCACTTT.

This clone came up once. This chain links TRBV5-5 with TRBJ2-2; D is perhaps TRBD2 (6 bases). Trimming left V 5 bases short and J 0 bases short, with 14 bases between. Germline V CDR1 and CDR2: SGHKS, YYEKEE (reference sequence). CDR3 length equals 16 residues. DNA for the CDR3: TGTGCCAGCAGTAGACTAGAAACGGCGAACACCGGGGAGCTGTTTTTT. This encodes CASSRLETANTGELFF.

J is TRBJ2-7 and V is TRBV13; 11 bases are a match to TRBD1. CDR1 and CDR2 (germline): PRHDT, FYEKMQ (reference sequence). There are 17 residues in the CDR3. After removal of 4 bases from V and 2 bases from J, the junction contained 10 bases not matched to a gene. The CDR3 protein is CASSSGQGVTKTYEQYV. CDR3 sequence (DNA): TGTGCCAGCAGCTCGGGACAGGGGGTAACGAAGACCTACGAGCAGTACGTC.

The sample holds a few counts of this clone. V usage is TRBV10-3 and J usage is TRBJ2-7; D ambiguous. The V and J ends lost 0 bases and 7 bases respectively, with 4 bases between them. CDR3 length: 11 residues. Germline V lookup: CDR1 ENHRY, CDR2 SYGVKD. CDR3 in DNA: TGTGCCATCAGTGAGTCGTCGGAGCAGTACTTC. As protein: CAISESSEQYF.

The J gene is TRBJ2-1, the V gene TRBV6-5; maybe TRBD1 (6 bases). The germline V gene encodes CDR1 MNHEY and CDR2 SVGAGI. This CDR3 is 13 amino acids long. V was cut by 7 bases and J by 5 bases, with 12 bases left in between. The chain's CDR3 is CASTPRTDNEQFF. The CDR3 DNA reads TGTGCCAGCACCCCTCGGACAGACAATGAGCAGTTCTTC.

This rearrangement joins TRBV24-1 to TRBJ2-2; TRBD2 agrees at 7 bases. Trimming took 2 bases from V and 4 from J; bases not matched to a gene: 3. The germline V gene encodes CDR1 KGHDR and CDR2 SFDVKD. The CDR3 consists of 15 residues. CDR3 sequence reads: CATSDSGLLTGELFF. CDR3 bases: TGTGCCACCAGTGATTCGGGACTACTCACCGGGGAGCTGTTTTTT.

Only one count was recorded for this clone. The rearrangement uses TRBV27 and TRBJ2-7, with TRBD1 identical over 7 bases. The CDR3 extends over 16 amino acids. J was trimmed by 3 bases and V by 4 bases; bases with no gene match: 12. From germline, CDR1 is MNHEY and CDR2 SMNVEV (reference sequence). The CDR3 loop reads CASSSRFRTGNYEQYF. CDR3 nucleotides: TGTGCCAGCAGTTCCCGCTTCCGGACAGGAAACTACGAGCAGTACTTC.

The chain carries TRBV6-2 or TRBV6-3 and TRBJ2-3; D remains ambiguous. Germline-derived CDR1 and CDR2 are MNHEY and SVGEGT. The V and J ends lost 10 bases and 2 bases respectively, with 10 bases between them. CDR3 length: 12 residues. The CDR3 reads CATRPYTDTQYF. The CDR3, as DNA: TGTGCCACCCGCCCATACACAGATACGCAGTATTTT.

The rearrangement joins TRBV18 to TRBJ1-2, with a possible D match to TRBD1 (5 bases). This CDR3 comprises 12 residues. Germline CDR1 and CDR2: KGHSH and LQKENI. The germline V and J ends were trimmed by 3 bases and 6 bases, with 8 bases remaining between them. CDR3 nucleotide sequence: TGTGCCAGCTCACCTCAGGGCGATGGCTACACCTTC. Protein product: CASSPQGDGYTF.

The genes are TRBV19 and TRBJ2-1; 9 nucleotides match TRBD2. The CDR3 is 15 amino acids. After removal of 3 bases from V and 5 bases from J, the junction contained 5 bases not matched to a gene. Germline V gene data show CDR1 as LNHDA and CDR2 as SQIVND (reference sequence). The DNA for the CDR3 is TGTGCCAGTAGTATCCCCCTAGCGGGAAACAATGAGCAGTTCTTC. Protein product: CASSIPLAGNNEQFF.

The chain is built from TRBV7-2 and TRBJ2-1; 11 bases are shared with TRBD2. The V and J ends lost 4 bases and 0 bases, in that order; junction bases with no gene match: 5. Germline V CDR1 and CDR2: SGHTA, FQGNSA. The CDR3 contains 17 residues. CDR3 loop: CASSSSSGGSSYNEQFF. The CDR3 DNA reads as TGTGCCAGCAGCTCCTCTAGCGGGGGGAGCTCCTACAATGAGCAGTTCTTC.

The V call is TRBV19, the J call TRBJ1-4, with 8 bases aligning to TRBD1. The CDR3 spans 15 residues. V trimming: 3 bases; J trimming: 5 bases; junction bases outside the gene matches: 5. CDR1 and CDR2 (germline): LNHDA, SQIVND (reference sequence). CDR3 residues: CASSIGRQGNEKLFF. CDR3 bases: TGTGCCAGTAGTATCGGCAGACAGGGGAATGAAAAACTGTTTTTT.

The chain carries TRBV28 and TRBJ2-1; 9 positions match TRBD1. J was trimmed by 7 bases and V by 6 bases; bases with no gene match: 10. Germline V gene lookup returns CDR1 MDHEN and CDR2 SYDVKM. The CDR3 runs to 15 residues. The DNA of the CDR3 is TGTGCCAGCAGACCCGGGACAGGGAGTTTGAATGAGCAGTTCTTC. It is translated as CASRPGTGSLNEQFF.

This rearrangement joins TRBV18 to TRBJ1-2; 8 nucleotides align to TRBD1. Losses at the gene ends were 4 bases for V and 8 bases for J; bases not matched to a gene: 9. The germline gives CDR1 KGHSH, CDR2 LQKENI. The CDR3 is made up of 14 amino acids. CDR3 bases: TGTGCCAGCTCACGCGCCCCGACAGGGGAAGGCTACACCTTC. It yields the protein CASSRAPTGEGYTF.

The chain uses TRBV5-4 and TRBJ1-2; D remains unclear. CDR3 size: 13 residues. Trimming stripped 1 base from V and 5 bases from J, with 9 bases between. CDR1 SGHNT and CDR2 YYREEE come from the germline V gene (reference sequence). The CDR3 here is CASSLYSQYGYTF. The CDR3 DNA reads as TGTGCCAGCAGCTTGTATTCACAGTATGGCTACACCTTC.

The V call is TRBV11-3, the J call TRBJ1-1, with D possibly TRBD1 on 6 matching bases. The length of the CDR3 is 13 residues. The V gene lost 2 bases and the J gene lost 5 bases, with 9 bases spanning the gap. Germline loops: CDR1 SGHNT, CDR2 YENEEA. The CDR3 bases are TGTGCCAGCAGCTTATCCAGGGGTACTGAAGCTTTCTTT. It codes for CASSLSRGTEAFF.

The CDR3: CASSPASPRLSRYNEQFF. For the CDR3, the DNA is TGTGCCAGCAGCCCAGCTAGTCCCCGACTGTCCCGGTACAATGAGCAGTTCTTC. The chain employs TRBV3-1 (or the pseudogene TRBV3-2) and TRBJ2-1; no clear D gene. The CDR3 spans 18 residues. Germline V gene sequence: CDR1 LGHDT, CDR2 YNNKEL (reference sequence). Trimming stripped 4 bases from V and 4 bases from J, with 23 bases between.

The chain joins TRBV9 to TRBJ1-1, with 11 bases identical to TRBD1. The CDR3 is 16 residues long. V dropped 4 bases and J dropped 5; count of bases not matched to a gene: 10. Per germline, CDR1 SGDLS and CDR2 YYNGEE. CDR3 nucleotide sequence: TGTGCCAGCAGCACGGGACAGGGGGGCTTTGGGACTGAAGCTTTCTTT. This codes for CASSTGQGGFGTEAFF. The variable domain in full, completed from reference TRBV9 and TRBJ1-1, reads DSGVTQTPKHLITATGQRVTLRCSPRSGDLSVYWYQQSLDQGLQFLIQYYNGEERAKGNILERFSAQQFPDLHSELNLSSLELGDSALYFCASSTGQGGFGTEAFFGQGTRLTVV.